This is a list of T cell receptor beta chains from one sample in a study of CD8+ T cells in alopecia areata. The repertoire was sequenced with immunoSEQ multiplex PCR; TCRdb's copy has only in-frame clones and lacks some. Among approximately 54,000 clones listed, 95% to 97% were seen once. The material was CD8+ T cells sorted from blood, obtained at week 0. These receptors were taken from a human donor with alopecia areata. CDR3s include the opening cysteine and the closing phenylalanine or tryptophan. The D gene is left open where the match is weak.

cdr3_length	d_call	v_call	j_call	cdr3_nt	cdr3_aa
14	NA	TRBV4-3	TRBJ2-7	TGCGCCAGCAGCCAAGGGGGGGTCCTGGGCGAGCAGTACTTC	CASSQGGVLGEQYF
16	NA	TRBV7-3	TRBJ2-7	TGTGCCAGCAGCTCCTATGAGGAGAGCTTGTCCTACGAGCAGTACTTC	CASSSYEESLSYEQYF
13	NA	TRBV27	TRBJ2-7	TGTGCCAGCAGCCAGACACTGAAAGGGGAGCAGTACTTC	CASSQTLKGEQYF
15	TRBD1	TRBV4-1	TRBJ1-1	TGCGCCAGCAGCCCTCGGGACAGGGAAGGAACTGAAGCTTTCTTT	CASSPRDREGTEAFF
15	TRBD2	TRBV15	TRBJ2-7	TGTGCCACCAGCAGCGATCGAGCGGGGGGTCGAGAGCAGTACTTC	CATSSDRAGGREQYF
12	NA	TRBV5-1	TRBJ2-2	TGCGCCAGCAGACCAGTCACCGGGGAGCTGTTTTTT	CASRPVTGELFF
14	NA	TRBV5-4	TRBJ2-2	TGTGCCAGCAAAGTCGGGACGAACACCGGGGAGCTGTTTTTT	CASKVGTNTGELFF
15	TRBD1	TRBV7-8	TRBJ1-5	TGTGCCAGCAGCACAGGGACAGGGGGGAATCAGCCCCAGCATTTT	CASSTGTGGNQPQHF
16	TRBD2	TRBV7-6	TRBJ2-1	TGTGCCAGCAGCTTAGAGTTGGGACTAGCGGACAATGAGCAGTTCTTC	CASSLELGLADNEQFF
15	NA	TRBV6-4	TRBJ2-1	TGTGCCAGCAGTGAAGTGGGCGCCGGCCACAATGAGCAGTTCTTC	CASSEVGAGHNEQFF
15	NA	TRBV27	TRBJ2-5	TGTGCCAGCAGCTTAACCGGGACGGTAAAAGAGACCCAGTACTTC	CASSLTGTVKETQYF